This entry describes one TCR beta chain. Its cognate antigen is unknown. This entry belongs to a study of cytomegalovirus exposure and HLA in healthy donors. On the study more broadly: The 120 validation repertoires matched the roughly 700 first-cohort repertoires in platform, a later analysis reported.

Some clones are missing from TCRdb's copy, which holds only in-frame ones; the method was immunoSEQ multiplex PCR. The sample carries 150,000 or so clones, about 94% recorded once. Study-level points and caveats: Testing in vitro showed a few CMV-associated chains specific for CMV antigens.

J was trimmed by 8 bases and V by 3 bases; bases with no gene match: 6. The CDR3 covers 15 residues. From germline, CDR1 is KGHSH and CDR2 LQKENI. This chain uses TRBV18 with TRBJ1-4; TRBD1 matches at 10 bases. The receptor's source is a man in his late teens or twenties in good health and CMV-seropositive. The sequenced sample was PBMCs. The DNA of the CDR3 is TGTGCCAGCTCACCTTCCGGGACAGGGGACGAAAAACTGTTTTTT. It encodes CASSPSGTGDEKLFF.